This TCR beta chain came from a study of OX40 agonist ivuxolimab in advanced cancers. Using immunoSEQ multiplex PCR, the repertoire was profiled, and TCRdb retains in-frame clones only, with some absent. The repertoire holds some 70,000 clones, with less than 95% as singletons. The CDR3 loop spans 14 amino acids. V lost 0 bases and J lost 8; bases outside the gene matches: 7. Germline V lookup: CDR1 SGHRS, CDR2 YFSETQ. Note on this clone: Other DNA sequences in the sample encode the same CDR3.

The source of this sequence is an adult with an advanced solid tumor such as melanoma, head and neck, liver or kidney cancer. The rearrangement uses TRBV5-1 and TRBJ1-2; 7 bases align to TRBD1. Sequencing was performed on CD4+ or CD8+ T cells sorted from blood, taken in a trial of the OX40 agonist ivuxolimab. The CDR3 here is CASSLARTGEGYTF. CDR3 coding DNA: TGCGCCAGCAGCTTGGCCAGGACAGGAGAAGGCTACACCTTC.